This T cell receptor beta chain emerged from a study of shared clonotypes between healthy human individuals (dated by TCRdb to the early 2020s). Looking at the study overall: The cohort included a few men and two women between 18 and 49 years of age. For each donor, CD4 naive and CD4 memory were each run on three plates, CD8 naive on two plates, and CD8 memory on one plate. To increase sequencing depth and limit assay-specific biases, different laboratories used diverse techniques to prepare libraries and sequence TCR repertoires. Each donor's leukapheresis produced roughly between roughly 0.85 and 9.5 billion PBMCs. To estimate repertoire size and how much clonotypes are shared between individuals, the study performed deep sequencing of blood TCR repertoires from roughly five healthy adults. Results and caveats for the whole study, not just this receptor: Naive subsets generally had larger estimated clonotype richness than memory subsets did. Sampling was restricted to blood, and TCR repertoires in tissue are likely to differ from TCR repertoires in blood. About 5% of naive CD4, 3.5% of naive CD8, 2.3% of memory CD4, and 0.35% to 0.4% of memory CD8 clonotypes were shared across a few donors. Clonotypes shared by all four sorted-subset donors showed higher generation probabilities than non-shared clonotypes. Pairwise subsampling led to the expectation that sequencing depth would affect the degree of clonotype sharing among donors. Incomplete sequencing was indicated by rarefaction of sorted-subset datasets, despite the large sequencing depth. The genetic and exposure-history diversity represented was limited by the small number of donors.

TCR CDR3 regions were amplified from genomic DNA by multiplex PCR using the deep immunoSEQ assay. Extracted genomic DNA from each cell subset was distributed evenly across all wells of several immunoSEQ 96-well plates, and each plate was treated as a replicate. For sorted subsets, about 200 ng genomic DNA, equal to 25,000 to 35,000 T cell genomes, was loaded into each replicate PCR. Purified libraries were quantified with a Qubit 3.0 fluorometer, sized on a Bioanalyzer 2100, and re-quantified with the KAPA Library Quantification kit. Every immunoSEQ 96-well plate was sequenced on a separate single-read 150-cycle Illumina NextSeq 550 flow cell. In the paper's pipeline: The immunoSEQ output contained only junctional sequences without quality scores, so filtering could not match that applied to full-length reads. Sequences were annotated with PyIR, a Python wrapper for IgBLAST v1.9, using IMGT germline references to assign V/J genes and CDR3. Reads were filtered out if the reads had weak V/J assignments (E-value above 1e-6), no CDR3, stop codons, out-of-frame junctions, or ambiguous translated residues. V3J clonotypes were defined as sequences sharing the same inferred V gene, J gene, and CDR3 amino acid sequence. Percentage overlap between repertoires was computed as shared unique clonotypes divided by the size of the smaller repertoire. Richness of each repertoire was evaluated using RTK rarefaction, the Chao1 estimator, and Recon v2.1 estimates of unobserved clonotypes. For all TCRbeta clonotypes obtained by the gDNA method from a few donors, generation probabilities were computed with OLGA. What TCRdb holds here is the immuneACCESS table cut down to in-frame rearrangements. Part of the clones is not present; checked against another copy, under half of the missing clones reflect an unresolved V gene, and the others are unexplained. That table is the source of V, J and clone size, and D and trimming were worked out from the DNA. For this sample there are some 2,500,000 clones; more than 85% appear just once. The ten largest clones take up approximately 0.35% of the sample.

CDR1 and CDR2 (SEHNR, FQNEAQ) derive from the germline V gene (reference sequence). The cysteine opens and the phenylalanine closes a CDR3 of 15 amino acids. Only the CDR3 DNA is retained, 45 bases long and in frame from the first base. The V end loses 3 bases and the J end loses 3 bases, and a stretch of 11 bases separates them. Healthy HIV-negative adults with no recently reported acute infections or vaccinations were included as donors. Every donor was a Caucasian adult living in Nashville, Tennessee, USA. Magnetic negative selection was used to enrich CD4+ T cells, after which naive cells were positively selected on CD45RA and the negative fraction became the memory subset. After blood collection by leukapheresis, PBMCs were isolated using Ficoll-Histopaque density gradient centrifugation and then cryopreserved in the vapor phase of liquid nitrogen. Purity and quantity of every magnetically sorted T cell population were checked by analytical flow cytometry. Genomic DNA was isolated from each sorted fraction and quantified by UV absorbance on a Nanodrop 2000c.

Worth noting for this clone: This receptor's antigen is unknown. It has no much larger one-base neighbor in the sample; base qualities were not kept.

The sample comprised naive CD4+ T cells from PBMCs. This specimen's cell subset or site label, per the study, means: CD45RA+ positively selected. The TCR was taken from a man aged 18 to 29 in good health. Some clones in this sample may be carry-over from other donors' samples. The chain was built from TRBV7-9 and TRBJ2-2; TRBD2 is possibly the D segment (7 matching bases). Read as DNA, the sequence is TGTGCCAGCAGCTTGGGGGGGGCCCACACCGGGGAGCTGTTTTTT. This sequence encodes CASSLGGAHTGELFF.